This TCR beta chain came from a study of CD8 T cells in Susac syndrome. Germline assignment: CDR1 SGHNT and CDR2 YYREEE (reference sequence). The CDR3 spans 13 residues. With 1 base removed from V and 4 bases from J, the gap between germline ends came to 8 bases. High-throughput TCR beta sequencing covered peripheral CD8+ and CD4+ T cells. With random hexamers, reverse transcription was performed on 0.5 to 1 ug of RNA. TCRdb ran MiXCR on the immunoSEQ multiplex PCR reads and lists one entry per CDR3 protein. The table includes 250,000 to 350,000 distinct CDR3 sequences, 85% detected once. The clonotype comes from a human donor with multiple sclerosis. The sequenced sample consisted of CD8+ T cells from PBMCs. The chain links TRBV5-4 to TRBJ1-2; D gene unclear. Here the CDR3 reads CASSLIGSYGYTF. CDR3 DNA: TGTGCCAGCAGCTTGATAGGCAGCTATGGCTACACCTTC.